A single sample gave rise to the 21 T cell receptor beta chains below, sequenced in a study of chemoradiotherapy in HPV16-positive cancers. The method was immunoSEQ multiplex PCR; TCRdb's version includes in-frame clones alone and lacks a portion of them. Of 50,000 to 55,000 clones listed, around nine tenths are singletons. Material: blood, obtained from a patient who underwent chemoradiotherapy. The receptors were sampled from a human donor with HPV-associated anogenital cancer.

This clone was recorded once. This chain joins TRBV30 and TRBJ1-2, with 8 nucleotides matching TRBD1. This CDR3 has 18 residues. Germline CDR1 GTSNPN, CDR2 SVGIG (reference sequence). With V trimmed by 1 base and J by 3 bases, 16 bases remained unmatched. The CDR3 nucleotides are TGTGCCTGGAGTGCCCTTTCGGGCAGGGGGCTCTTATACTATGGCTACACCTTC. Residues: CAWSALSGRGLLYYGYTF.

The V call is TRBV2, the J call TRBJ1-5; a possible D gene is TRBD1 (6 bases). This CDR3 contains 13 residues. V was pared by 7 bases and J by 3 bases, with 10 bases between. Germline CDR1 and CDR2: SNHLY and FYNNEI. The CDR3, as DNA: TGTGCCAGCACAGGGGTTCTCAATCAGCCCCAGCATTTT. It translates to CASTGVLNQPQHF.

The V call is TRBV14, the J call TRBJ1-1; TRBD1 matches 7 bases. Looked up from germline, CDR1 is SGHDN and CDR2 is FVKESK. J gave up 10 bases and V 2 bases, and 7 bases lay outside the gene matches. The CDR3 is 13 residues long. The CDR3 DNA follows: TGTGCCAGCAGCCAACGCCCACAGGGGATAGCTTTCTTT. Its protein is CASSQRPQGIAFF. Full variable domain (rest looked up from reference TRBV14 and TRBJ1-1): EAGVTQFPSHSVIEKGQTVTLRCDPISGHDNLYWYRRVMGKEIKFLLHFVKESKQDESGMPNNRFLAERTGGTYSTLKVQPAELEDSGVYFCASSQRPQGIAFFGQGTRLTVV.

V and J are TRBV6-5 and TRBJ2-5; 11 nucleotides line up with TRBD1. The germline V gene encodes CDR1 MNHEY and CDR2 SVGAGI. Trimming removed 7 bases from V and 8 bases from J; junction bases left unmatched: 6. CDR3 length: 13 amino acids. The CDR3 coding sequence is TGTGCCAGCACCACGGACAGGGGGCGTACCCAGTACTTC. It encodes CASTTDRGRTQYF.

The sample holds one count of this clone. The chain joins TRBV18 to TRBJ1-1; perhaps TRBD1 as D (5 bases). V lost 2 bases and J lost 4, with 14 bases in between. Germline-derived CDR1 and CDR2 are KGHSH and LQKENI. The CDR3 spans 15 residues. The CDR3 sequence is CASSPLGDLGTEAFF. The CDR3 coding sequence is TGTGCCAGCTCACCATTGGGGGACTTGGGCACTGAAGCTTTCTTT.

The DNA for the CDR3 is TGTGCCAGCAGCTTGGCTGGGGGGGGGACTGAAGCTTTCTTT. The encoded protein is CASSLAGGGTEAFF. The chain combines TRBV5-4 with TRBJ1-1, with D perhaps TRBD1 (5 bases). V shed 0 bases and J shed 5 bases, with 11 bases lying between them. The CDR3 has 14 amino acids. CDR1 is SGHNT and CDR2 is YYREEE in the germline V gene (reference sequence).

The gene calls are TRBV7-2 and TRBJ1-1; 8 bases map to TRBD1. The germline V gene encodes CDR1 SGHTA and CDR2 FQGNSA. The CDR3 contains 13 residues. V lost 10 bases, J lost 5 bases, and 9 bases stayed unmatched. The DNA of the CDR3 is TGTGCCACTCTCGGACAGGGTAAAACTGAAGCTTTCTTT. The encoded protein is CATLGQGKTEAFF. Full variable domain (missing parts from reference TRBV7-2 and TRBJ1-1): GAGVSQSPSNKVTEKGKDVELRCDPISGHTALYWYRQSLGQGLEFLIYFQGNSAPDKSGLPSDRFSAERTGGSVSTLTIQRTQQEDSAVYLCATLGQGKTEAFFGQGTRLTVV.

This clone occurred once. The chain is built from TRBV6-6 and TRBJ2-5; possible D gene TRBD2, 5 bases. The CDR3 totals 14 residues. Germline V CDR1 and CDR2: MNHNY, SVGAGI (reference sequence). V dropped 1 base and J dropped 0 bases, with 6 bases sitting between them. The CDR3 nucleotides read TGTGCCAGCAGTTACTTCGGGAACCAAGAGACCCAGTACTTC. Translated, it gives CASSYFGNQETQYF.

The DNA of the CDR3 is TGTGCCAGCAGCCCACAGGGGGGGGTCAAGGCTGAAGCTTTCTTT. Translation gives CASSPQGGVKAEAFF. V is TRBV7-9 and J is TRBJ1-1, with 8 bases that match TRBD1. Germline V CDR1 and CDR2: SEHNR, FQNEAQ (reference sequence). The CDR3 contains 15 residues. J lost 6 bases, V lost 5 bases, and 11 bases had no gene match.

This chain links TRBV6-5 with TRBJ1-3; D is undetermined. With 8 bases removed from V and 5 bases from J, the gap between germline ends came to 13 bases. The CDR3 has 13 residues. In germline, CDR1 is MNHEY, CDR2 SVGAGI. For the CDR3, the DNA is TGTGCCAGCTCCCAGGATGGACGAAACACCATATATTTT. Its translation: CASSQDGRNTIYF.

The chain employs TRBV4-3 and TRBJ1-1; 7 bases map to TRBD1. The CDR3 spans 14 residues. V lost 4 bases, J lost 1 base, and 3 bases stayed unmatched. Germline V gene sequence: CDR1 LGHNA, CDR2 YSLEER. The CDR3: CASSPGTANTEAFF. The CDR3 DNA reads TGCGCCAGCAGCCCCGGGACAGCGAACACTGAAGCTTTCTTT.

The count of this clone is one. This rearrangement joins TRBV29-1 to TRBJ1-1; a weak D match, TRBD1 (6 bases). V was cut by 2 bases and J by 3 bases, with 10 bases left in between. CDR1 is SQVTM and CDR2 is ANQGSEA in the germline V gene. CDR3 length: 13 residues. Here the CDR3 reads CSVEWGRDTEAFF. The CDR3 coding sequence is TGCAGCGTTGAATGGGGGCGGGACACTGAAGCTTTCTTT.

The chain joins TRBV7-2 to TRBJ2-1, with D maybe TRBD1 (6 bases). Germline V gives CDR1 SGHTA, CDR2 FQGNSA. CDR3 length: 11 amino acids. With 2 bases removed from V and 13 bases from J, the gap between germline ends came to 9 bases. CDR3 in amino acids: CASSLKDRQFF. CDR3 in DNA: TGTGCCAGCAGCTTAAAGGACAGACAGTTCTTC.

The rearrangement uses TRBV30 and TRBJ2-7; D possibly corresponds to TRBD2 (6 bases). This CDR3 region has 12 residues. Germline assignment: CDR1 GTSNPN and CDR2 SVGIG (reference sequence). V gave up 0 bases and J gave up 7 bases, with 10 bases separating them. CDR3 in DNA: TGTGCCTGGAGTGTGTCTCGGGGGGAGCAGTACTTC. Its protein product is CAWSVSRGEQYF.

This sequence joins TRBV19 and TRBJ2-1; tentatively, D is TRBD1 or TRBD2 (5 bases each). CDR3 length: 19 amino acids. V gave up 0 bases and J gave up 4 bases, with 22 bases separating them. Germline values: CDR1 LNHDA, CDR2 SQIVND (reference sequence). DNA for the CDR3: TGTGCCAGTAGTATAGATCCTTGGTTCAGAGGGGCGCCTTACAATGAGCAGTTCTTC. Its protein is CASSIDPWFRGAPYNEQFF. Together with reference TRBV19 and TRBJ2-1, the CDR3 gives the full variable domain: DGGITQSPKYLFRKEGQNVTLSCEQNLNHDAMYWYRQDPGQGLRLIYYSQIVNDFQKGDIAEGYSVSREKKESFPLTVTSAQKNPTAFYLCASSIDPWFRGAPYNEQFFGPGTRLTVL.

The chain has TRBV6-5 and TRBJ2-1; D possibly uses TRBD1 or TRBD2 (5 bases each). The CDR3 has 15 residues. Germline CDR1 reads MNHEY; CDR2 reads SVGAGI. Trimming pared 5 bases from V and 8 bases from J, leaving 19 bases between. CDR3 sequence reads: CASSTPGRPRDEQFF. The CDR3 nucleotides are TGTGCCAGCAGTACCCCGGGACGGCCTAGGGATGAGCAGTTCTTC.

This clone appeared a few times. The rearrangement links TRBV6-1 to TRBJ2-7; 10 bases align to TRBD2. CDR1 and CDR2 from the germline V gene are MNHNS and SASEGT. There are 16 residues in the CDR3. Trimming removed 4 bases from V and 1 base from J; junction bases left unmatched: 7. CDR3 DNA sequence: TGTGCCAGCAGTGGCCCCATAGCGGGGGGTTCCTACGAGCAGTACTTC. Translation: CASSGPIAGGSYEQYF.

The rearrangement uses TRBV5-1 and TRBJ1-6; 8 bases align to TRBD1. The germline CDR1 and CDR2 sequences are SGHRS and YFSETQ. V shed 2 bases and J 9 bases; nucleotides not matched to a gene: 4. The CDR3 contains 14 residues. The CDR3: CASSLGQGASPLHF. The CDR3 DNA follows: TGCGCCAGCAGCTTAGGACAGGGAGCTTCACCCCTCCACTTT.

This clone was counted a single time. V gene TRBV4-1 combines with J gene TRBJ1-3; 7 bases are shared with TRBD1. The V segment lost 0 bases and the J segment 0 bases; nucleotides outside the gene matches: 8. The CDR3 loop spans 18 amino acids. Germline loops: CDR1 MGHRA, CDR2 YSYEKL. Here the CDR3 DNA reads TGCGCCAGCAGCCAAGAGAGACAGGGTCACCTCTCTGGAAACACCATATATTTT. Encoded protein: CASSQERQGHLSGNTIYF.

The chain recombines TRBV11-2 with TRBJ1-2; maybe TRBD1 (6 bases). The length of the CDR3 is 14 residues. Germline CDR1 reads SGHAT; CDR2 reads FQNNGV. V lost 1 base and J lost 5, with 11 bases in between. The CDR3 nucleotides read TGTGCCAGCAGCTTAGTGGGGGCAGATTATGGCTACACCTTC. The encoded protein is CASSLVGADYGYTF.

The rearrangement joins TRBV5-1 to TRBJ2-7, with TRBD1 identical over 10 bases. Germline loops: CDR1 SGHRS, CDR2 YFSETQ. V lost 3 bases to trimming and J lost 3 bases; unmatched junction nucleotides: 3. CDR3 length: 14 amino acids. CDR3 sequence: CASSSRTGGYEQYF. In DNA, the CDR3 is TGCGCCAGCAGCTCTCGGACAGGGGGCTACGAGCAGTACTTC.